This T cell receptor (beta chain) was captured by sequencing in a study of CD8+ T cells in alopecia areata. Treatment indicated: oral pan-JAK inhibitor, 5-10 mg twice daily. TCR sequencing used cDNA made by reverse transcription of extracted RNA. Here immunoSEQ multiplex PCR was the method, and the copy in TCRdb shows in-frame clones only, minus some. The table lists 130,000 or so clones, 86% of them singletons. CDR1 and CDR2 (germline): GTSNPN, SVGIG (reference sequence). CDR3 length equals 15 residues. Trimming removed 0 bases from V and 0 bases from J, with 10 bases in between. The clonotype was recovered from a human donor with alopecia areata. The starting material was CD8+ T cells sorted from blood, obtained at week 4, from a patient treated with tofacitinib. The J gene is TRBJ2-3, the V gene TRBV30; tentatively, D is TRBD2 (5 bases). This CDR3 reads CAWSVKAASTDTQYF. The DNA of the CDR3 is TGTGCCTGGAGTGTAAAAGCGGCTAGCACAGATACGCAGTATTTT.